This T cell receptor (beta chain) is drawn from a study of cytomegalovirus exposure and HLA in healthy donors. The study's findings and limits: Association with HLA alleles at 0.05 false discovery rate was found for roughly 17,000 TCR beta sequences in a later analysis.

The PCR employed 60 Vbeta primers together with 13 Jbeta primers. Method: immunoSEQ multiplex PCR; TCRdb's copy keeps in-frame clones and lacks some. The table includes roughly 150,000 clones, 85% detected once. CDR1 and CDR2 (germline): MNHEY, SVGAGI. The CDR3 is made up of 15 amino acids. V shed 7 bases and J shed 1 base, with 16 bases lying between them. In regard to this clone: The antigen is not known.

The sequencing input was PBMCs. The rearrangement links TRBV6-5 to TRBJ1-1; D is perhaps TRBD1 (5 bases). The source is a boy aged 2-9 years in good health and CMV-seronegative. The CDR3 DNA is TGTGCCAGCAAGTCCGTAGGGGCGAGGAACACTGAAGCTTTCTTT. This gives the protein CASKSVGARNTEAFF.